This is a list of T cell receptor beta chains from one sample in a study of regulatory T cells in long-lasting Graves disease. TCRdb re-derived calls from the multiplex PCR reads in MiXCR, one entry per CDR3 protein. This table has about 470,000 distinct CDR3 sequences, more than 20% appearing once. Sequencing was performed on peripheral blood mononuclear cells (PBMCs), taken when the disease was refractory, from a patient treated with antithyroid drugs. These TCRs come from a female donor with Graves disease. Each CDR3 is given with its conserved first and last residue. Each record gives: V gene, D gene, clone size, J gene, CDR3 protein, CDR3 DNA. A D gene is named only where the DNA matches it firmly. The size field is filled for only some rows; it gives once, few, many or a size class.

V gene: TRBV30
D gene: NA
clone size: few
J gene: TRBJ1-1
CDR3 protein: CAWSGGPDEAFF
CDR3 DNA: TGTGCCTGGAGTGGGGGTCCAGATGAAGCTTTCTTT

V gene: TRBV29-1
D gene: TRBD2
clone size: NA
J gene: TRBJ2-7
CDR3 protein: CSAEGQRGSYEQYF
CDR3 DNA: TGCAGCGCCGAAGGGCAGCGGGGGTCCTACGAGCAGTACTTC

V gene: TRBV20-1
D gene: NA
clone size: many
J gene: TRBJ2-5
CDR3 protein: CSATEDFRGAETQYF
CDR3 DNA: TGCAGTGCTACGGAGGACTTTCGAGGGGCAGAGACCCAGTACTTC

V gene: TRBV20-1
D gene: TRBD2
clone size: many
J gene: TRBJ2-7
CDR3 protein: CSARLAGGDEQYF
CDR3 DNA: TGCAGTGCTAGACTTGCGGGAGGGGACGAGCAGTACTTC

V gene: TRBV28
D gene: NA
clone size: NA
J gene: TRBJ2-1
CDR3 protein: CASSAGLSMTEQFF
CDR3 DNA: TGTGCCAGCAGTGCTGGACTATCTATGACTGAGCAGTTCTTC

V gene: TRBV5-5
D gene: TRBD1
clone size: many
J gene: TRBJ2-7
CDR3 protein: CASRRTGAHYEQYF
CDR3 DNA: TGTGCCAGCAGGCGGACAGGGGCCCACTACGAGCAGTACTTC

V gene: TRBV5-6
D gene: NA
clone size: NA
J gene: TRBJ2-2
CDR3 protein: CASSPTGRWDTGELFF
CDR3 DNA: TGTGCCAGCAGTCCAACAGGGAGGTGGGACACCGGGGAGCTGTTTTTT

V gene: TRBV30
D gene: TRBD1
clone size: few
J gene: TRBJ1-1
CDR3 protein: CAGDRENTEAFF
CDR3 DNA: TGTGCCGGGGACAGGGAGAACACTGAAGCTTTCTTT

V gene: TRBV29-1
D gene: NA
clone size: NA
J gene: TRBJ2-2
CDR3 protein: CSVTPAGRGTGELFF
CDR3 DNA: TGCAGCGTGACTCCCGCGGGTCGTGGCACCGGGGAGCTGTTTTTT

V gene: TRBV5-1
D gene: NA
clone size: NA
J gene: TRBJ2-2
CDR3 protein: CASSLVLTGGTGELFF
CDR3 DNA: TGCGCCAGCAGCCTAGTCTTGACAGGCGGAACCGGGGAGCTGTTTTTT

V gene: TRBV25-1
D gene: NA
clone size: NA
J gene: TRBJ1-1
CDR3 protein: CATALTGRHTEAFF
CDR3 DNA: TGTGCCACCGCTCTGACAGGTAGGCACACTGAAGCTTTCTTT

V gene: TRBV6-2/TRBV6-3
D gene: NA
clone size: NA
J gene: TRBJ2-7
CDR3 protein: CASGETNSYEQYF
CDR3 DNA: TGTGCCAGCGGGGAGACTAACTCCTACGAGCAGTACTTC

V gene: TRBV6-1
D gene: TRBD1
clone size: NA
J gene: TRBJ1-2
CDR3 protein: CASLDRAFSNYGYTF
CDR3 DNA: TGTGCCAGCCTGGACAGGGCCTTCTCTAACTATGGCTACACCTTC

V gene: TRBV5-6
D gene: NA
clone size: NA
J gene: TRBJ2-7
CDR3 protein: CASSFFGPRADEQYF
CDR3 DNA: TGTGCCAGCAGCTTTTTCGGGCCCAGGGCCGACGAGCAGTACTTC

V gene: TRBV28
D gene: NA
clone size: many
J gene: TRBJ2-7
CDR3 protein: CASRSTSYSYEQYF
CDR3 DNA: TGTGCCAGCAGATCGACGTCTTACTCCTACGAGCAGTACTTC

V gene: TRBV4-1
D gene: NA
clone size: NA
J gene: TRBJ1-5
CDR3 protein: CASSQVKGSQPQHF
CDR3 DNA: TGCGCCAGCAGCCAAGTGAAAGGGAGCCAGCCCCAGCATTTT

V gene: TRBV28
D gene: NA
clone size: many
J gene: TRBJ2-5
CDR3 protein: CASSSYRAETQYF
CDR3 DNA: TGTGCCAGCAGTTCCTACAGGGCAGAGACCCAGTACTTC

V gene: TRBV11-3
D gene: NA
clone size: many
J gene: TRBJ2-2
CDR3 protein: CASSLGGSNTGELFF
CDR3 DNA: TGTGCCAGCAGCTTAGGAGGGTCGAACACCGGGGAGCTGTTTTTT

V gene: TRBV7-6
D gene: TRBD1
clone size: many
J gene: TRBJ1-2
CDR3 protein: CASSSGTGYNGYTF
CDR3 DNA: TGTGCCAGCAGCTCCGGGACAGGGTACAATGGCTACACCTTC

V gene: TRBV28
D gene: NA
clone size: NA
J gene: TRBJ1-5
CDR3 protein: CASSRATGWAQPQHF
CDR3 DNA: TGTGCCAGCAGCCGGGCAACAGGCTGGGCGCAGCCCCAGCATTTT

V gene: TRBV9
D gene: TRBD1
clone size: few
J gene: TRBJ2-7
CDR3 protein: CASSPRDRTFTYEQYF
CDR3 DNA: TGTGCCAGCAGCCCACGGGACAGGACCTTCACCTACGAGCAGTACTTC

V gene: TRBV6-5
D gene: NA
clone size: NA
J gene: TRBJ1-3
CDR3 protein: CASSYPLARSGTTIYF
CDR3 DNA: TGTGCCAGCAGTTACCCTCTTGCAAGGTCCGGAACCACCATATATTTT

V gene: TRBV24-1
D gene: NA
clone size: few
J gene: TRBJ2-2
CDR3 protein: CATSVLPTGELFF
CDR3 DNA: TGTGCCACCAGTGTCCTACCTACCGGGGAGCTGTTTTTT

V gene: TRBV20-1
D gene: NA
clone size: few
J gene: TRBJ1-5
CDR3 protein: CSARSGVNQPQHF
CDR3 DNA: TGCAGTGCTCGATCGGGGGTCAATCAGCCCCAGCATTTT

V gene: TRBV5-1
D gene: TRBD1
clone size: few
J gene: TRBJ2-7
CDR3 protein: CASSFSDRGLEQYF
CDR3 DNA: TGCGCCAGCAGCTTCTCGGACAGGGGGCTTGAGCAGTACTTC

V gene: TRBV30
D gene: TRBD1
clone size: once
J gene: TRBJ1-1
CDR3 protein: CASSEGAGGAPFTEASF
CDR3 DNA: TGTGCCTCGAGTGAGGGGGCAGGGGGCGCCCCTTTTACTGAAGCTTCCTTT

V gene: TRBV12-3/TRBV12-4
D gene: NA
clone size: many
J gene: TRBJ1-6
CDR3 protein: CASSLAGSPLHF
CDR3 DNA: TGTGCCAGCAGCTTAGCAGGCTCACCCCTCCACTTT

V gene: TRBV28
D gene: NA
clone size: many
J gene: TRBJ1-2
CDR3 protein: CASSLVGAIEGYTF
CDR3 DNA: TGTGCCAGCAGTTTGGTAGGGGCGATTGAAGGCTACACCTTC

V gene: TRBV9
D gene: NA
clone size: NA
J gene: TRBJ1-1
CDR3 protein: CASSSPGRNTEAFF
CDR3 DNA: TGTGCCAGCAGCTCCCCGGGCCGGAACACTGAAGCTTTCTTT

V gene: TRBV19
D gene: NA
clone size: NA
J gene: TRBJ1-1
CDR3 protein: CASGWSVNTEAFF
CDR3 DNA: TGTGCCAGTGGATGGTCAGTGAACACTGAAGCTTTCTTT

V gene: TRBV28
D gene: TRBD1
clone size: NA
J gene: TRBJ2-1
CDR3 protein: CASGQAEWGNEQFF
CDR3 DNA: TGTGCCAGCGGACAGGCTGAATGGGGGAATGAACAGTTCTTC

V gene: TRBV11-2
D gene: NA
clone size: few
J gene: TRBJ2-7
CDR3 protein: CASSLAPGVGSYEQYF
CDR3 DNA: TGTGCCAGCAGCTTAGCACCCGGCGTGGGCTCCTACGAGCAGTACTTC

V gene: TRBV27
D gene: TRBD1
clone size: NA
J gene: TRBJ2-2
CDR3 protein: CASRSRQGRSGELFF
CDR3 DNA: TGTGCCAGCAGGTCCCGACAGGGGCGGTCCGGGGAGCTGTTTTTT

V gene: TRBV9
D gene: NA
clone size: NA
J gene: TRBJ1-6
CDR3 protein: CASSTDNSPLHF
CDR3 DNA: TGTGCCAGCAGCACAGATAATTCACCCCTCCACTTT

V gene: TRBV12-5
D gene: NA
clone size: many
J gene: TRBJ1-1
CDR3 protein: CASGLVPRRHRGEAFF
CDR3 DNA: TGTGCTAGTGGTTTGGTACCTAGAAGGCATCGTGGTGAAGCTTTCTTT

V gene: TRBV28
D gene: TRBD2
clone size: many
J gene: TRBJ2-7
CDR3 protein: CASSFGAGEGYEQYF
CDR3 DNA: TGTGCCAGCAGTTTCGGAGCGGGAGAGGGATACGAGCAGTACTTC

V gene: TRBV28
D gene: NA
clone size: NA
J gene: TRBJ1-6
CDR3 protein: CASNPTVPQNSPLHF
CDR3 DNA: TGTGCCAGCAACCCGACAGTTCCCCAGAATTCACCCCTCCACTTT

V gene: TRBV6-4
D gene: NA
clone size: many
J gene: TRBJ1-1
CDR3 protein: CASSDSDRNTEAFF
CDR3 DNA: TGTGCCAGCAGTGACTCGGACAGGAACACTGAAGCTTTCTTT

V gene: TRBV27
D gene: TRBD1
clone size: many
J gene: TRBJ1-2
CDR3 protein: CASPTGRWYGYTF
CDR3 DNA: TGTGCCAGCCCGACAGGGCGGTGGTATGGCTACACCTTC

V gene: TRBV12-3/TRBV12-4
D gene: NA
clone size: many
J gene: TRBJ1-2
CDR3 protein: CASSSRKGTENYGYTF
CDR3 DNA: TGTGCCAGCAGTTCAAGGAAGGGTACAGAGAACTATGGCTACACCTTC

V gene: TRBV28
D gene: NA
clone size: many
J gene: TRBJ2-5
CDR3 protein: CASSPRQPPVGETQYF
CDR3 DNA: TGTGCCAGCAGTCCTCGACAGCCCCCGGTCGGAGAGACCCAGTACTTC

V gene: TRBV20-1
D gene: TRBD1
clone size: NA
J gene: TRBJ2-2
CDR3 protein: CSGIPRGHVTGELFF
CDR3 DNA: TGCAGTGGGATTCCTAGGGGGCATGTAACCGGGGAGCTGTTTTTT

V gene: TRBV27
D gene: NA
clone size: few
J gene: TRBJ1-1
CDR3 protein: CASSAVGNTEAFF
CDR3 DNA: TGTGCCAGCAGTGCGGTAGGGAACACTGAAGCTTTCTTT

V gene: TRBV12-3/TRBV12-4
D gene: NA
clone size: NA
J gene: TRBJ1-3
CDR3 protein: CASSFYGHLSGNTIYF
CDR3 DNA: TGTGCCAGCAGTTTTTACGGACACCTCTCTGGAAACACCATATATTTT